These T cell receptor beta chains were read from a single sample in a study of T cell responses to AZD1222 COVID-19 vaccine. Measured with immunoSEQ multiplex PCR; TCRdb has only the in-frame clones, and not every one. The data contain 86,000 or so clones, about 86% of them singletons. Here the sequenced sample was peripheral blood, taken 28 days after the second AZD1222 dose. The source of these receptors is an adult who received the AZD1222 COVID-19 vaccine. CDR3s include the opening cysteine and the closing phenylalanine or tryptophan. The order of the fields is CDR3 length, clone size, D gene, V gene, J gene, CDR3 DNA, CDR3 protein. D genes are given only for firm matches. Size values are once, few and many counts, or a class for expanded clones, and some rows have none.

length: 17
size: few
D: TRBD1
V: TRBV5-1
J: TRBJ1-2
DNA: TGCGCCAGCAGCTTGTTACCGGGACAGGGGGGAAACTATGGCTACACCTTC
CDR3: CASSLLPGQGGNYGYTF

length: 15
size: .
D: TRBD1
V: TRBV7-9
J: TRBJ2-1
DNA: TGTGCCAGCAGCCACCCCGGGACAGTTTACAATGAGCAGTTCTTC
CDR3: CASSHPGTVYNEQFF

length: 13
size: .
D: .
V: TRBV5-6
J: TRBJ1-5
DNA: TGTGCCAGCAGCTTGTTGGGGCGTCAGCCCCAGCATTTT
CDR3: CASSLLGRQPQHF

length: 17
size: .
D: .
V: TRBV7-9
J: TRBJ1-2
DNA: TGTGCCAGCAGCCCGCCCCCTGGAGGGATACAGAACTATGGCTACACCTTC
CDR3: CASSPPPGGIQNYGYTF

length: 16
size: .
D: TRBD2
V: TRBV5-4
J: TRBJ2-1
DNA: TGTGCCAGCAGCCACCGACGAGCGGGGGATTACAATGAGCAGTTCTTC
CDR3: CASSHRRAGDYNEQFF

length: 15
size: .
D: .
V: TRBV7-9
J: TRBJ1-1
DNA: TGTGCCAGCAGCTTCCAACAGTCCATGAACACTGAAGCTTTCTTT
CDR3: CASSFQQSMNTEAFF

length: 12
size: .
D: .
V: TRBV6-2/TRBV6-3
J: TRBJ1-2
DNA: TGTGCCAGCAGTTATGTCAACTATGGCTACACCTTC
CDR3: CASSYVNYGYTF

length: 14
size: .
D: .
V: TRBV5-1
J: TRBJ2-3
DNA: TGCGCCAGCAGCTTGTCGACAGGCGGCGATACGCAGTATTTT
CDR3: CASSLSTGGDTQYF

length: 13
size: .
D: .
V: TRBV7-2
J: TRBJ1-2
DNA: TGTGCCAGCAGCTTACGACAGTCGGGCGGCTACACCTTC
CDR3: CASSLRQSGGYTF

length: 15
size: once
D: .
V: TRBV15
J: TRBJ1-5
DNA: TGTGCCACCAGCAGAGAATACGGGTTGAATCAGCCCCAGCATTTT
CDR3: CATSREYGLNQPQHF

length: 17
size: .
D: .
V: TRBV3-1/TRBV3-2
J: TRBJ1-6
DNA: TGTGCCAGCAGCCAAGAGAGACAGATATATCCTAATTCACCCCTCCACTTT
CDR3: CASSQERQIYPNSPLHF

length: 15
size: .
D: .
V: TRBV4-2
J: TRBJ1-1
DNA: TGTGCCAGCAGCCAAGAGGCAGGGCGTGTGGCTGAAGCTTTCTTT
CDR3: CASSQEAGRVAEAFF

length: 13
size: .
D: TRBD1
V: TRBV12-3/TRBV12-4
J: TRBJ2-7
DNA: TGTGCCAGCAGTTTCGGGACAGGGCGCGAGCAGTACTTC
CDR3: CASSFGTGREQYF

length: 16
size: .
D: .
V: TRBV7-6
J: TRBJ2-4
DNA: TGTGCCAGCAGCCCTGGACTTACACTAGCCAAAAACATTCAGTACTTC
CDR3: CASSPGLTLAKNIQYF

length: 14
size: .
D: .
V: TRBV18
J: TRBJ2-1
DNA: TGTGCCAGCTCACCTGGCTCTACCTACAATGAGCAGTTCTTC
CDR3: CASSPGSTYNEQFF

length: 12
size: .
D: .
V: TRBV28
J: TRBJ1-3
DNA: TGTGCCAGCAGTTTCCCCGGAAACACCATATATTTT
CDR3: CASSFPGNTIYF

length: 16
size: .
D: TRBD2
V: TRBV28
J: TRBJ2-7
DNA: TGTGCCAGCAGTTCCGCGGTAGGGCGGGGGAAGTACGAGCAGTACTTC
CDR3: CASSSAVGRGKYEQYF

length: 16
size: .
D: .
V: TRBV11-2
J: TRBJ2-2
DNA: TGTGCCAGCAGTCCCCTGACCCGGAGGAGGACCGGGGAGCTGTTTTTT
CDR3: CASSPLTRRRTGELFF

length: 15
size: .
D: .
V: TRBV15
J: TRBJ2-7
DNA: TGTGCCACCAGCAGAGAGAGGGGAGGTAACTACGAGCAGTACTTC
CDR3: CATSRERGGNYEQYF

length: 12
size: .
D: .
V: TRBV6-5
J: TRBJ2-7
DNA: TGTGCCAGCAGGGAGACAGGTGGCGAGCAGTACTTC
CDR3: CASRETGGEQYF

length: 14
size: .
D: .
V: TRBV5-1
J: TRBJ1-4
DNA: TGCGCCAGCAGCTTGTTAGGGGCTAATGAAAAACTGTTTTTT
CDR3: CASSLLGANEKLFF

length: 16
size: .
D: .
V: TRBV5-4
J: TRBJ1-2
DNA: TGTGCCAGCAGCTCCCAAACAGGGCTTGGAAACTATGGCTACACCTTC
CDR3: CASSSQTGLGNYGYTF

length: 17
size: .
D: .
V: TRBV28
J: TRBJ1-6
DNA: TGTGCCAGCACCGTCCCTCCGGGGGGCCCTTATAATTCACCCCTCCACTTT
CDR3: CASTVPPGGPYNSPLHF

length: 11
size: .
D: .
V: TRBV7-9
J: TRBJ1-2
DNA: TGTGCCAGCACCGACAGTTATGGCTACACCTTC
CDR3: CASTDSYGYTF

length: 13
size: .
D: .
V: TRBV5-1
J: TRBJ2-3
DNA: TGCGCCAGCAGCTTAGGGGGCACAGATACGCAGTATTTT
CDR3: CASSLGGTDTQYF

length: 15
size: .
D: TRBD2
V: TRBV5-1
J: TRBJ2-3
DNA: TGCGCCAGCAGCTTGGCCAGCGGGAGTAAAGATACGCAGTATTTT
CDR3: CASSLASGSKDTQYF

length: 15
size: .
D: .
V: TRBV5-8
J: TRBJ1-1
DNA: TGTGCCAGCAGCTTGGTTGGGACAAGTTACACTGAAGCTTTCTTT
CDR3: CASSLVGTSYTEAFF

length: 16
size: .
D: TRBD2
V: TRBV3-1/TRBV3-2
J: TRBJ2-2
DNA: TGTGCCAGCAGCCAAGGGCGGGGGACGAACACCGGGGAGCTGTTTTTT
CDR3: CASSQGRGTNTGELFF

length: 16
size: .
D: .
V: TRBV5-4
J: TRBJ2-1
DNA: TGTGCCAGCAGCTTGGGGTCCCCCGGGAGCTACAATGAGCAGTTCTTC
CDR3: CASSLGSPGSYNEQFF

length: 15
size: .
D: .
V: TRBV6-5
J: TRBJ1-6
DNA: TGTGCCAGCGTCGCGGGAAGCACCTATAATTCACCCCTCCACTTT
CDR3: CASVAGSTYNSPLHF

length: 12
size: .
D: .
V: TRBV18
J: TRBJ2-7
DNA: TGTGCCAGCTCACGCTTGGAGGGTACAAGTCATTTC
CDR3: CASSRLEGTSHF

length: 16
size: .
D: TRBD1
V: TRBV7-2
J: TRBJ2-7
DNA: TGTGCCAGCAGCTTAGTTACGACAGGGAGCTCCTACGAGCAGTACTTC
CDR3: CASSLVTTGSSYEQYF

length: 15
size: .
D: TRBD1
V: TRBV19
J: TRBJ2-3
DNA: TGTGCCAGTAGTATAGTGGGACAGGGTTCAGATACGCAGTATTTT
CDR3: CASSIVGQGSDTQYF

length: 13
size: .
D: .
V: TRBV11-2
J: TRBJ1-5
DNA: TGTGCCAGCAGCTTAGTGGCGGATCAGCCCCAGCATTTT
CDR3: CASSLVADQPQHF

length: 13
size: .
D: TRBD1
V: TRBV29-1
J: TRBJ1-2
DNA: TGCAGCGTTGATGACAGGGACCGGCATGGCTACACCTTC
CDR3: CSVDDRDRHGYTF

length: 14
size: .
D: TRBD1
V: TRBV6-5
J: TRBJ1-2
DNA: TGTGCCAGCAGTCCACCTCCTGGACAGGGGGACGACACCTTC
CDR3: CASSPPPGQGDDTF

length: 12
size: .
D: .
V: TRBV28
J: TRBJ2-3
DNA: TGTGCCAGCAGTTTTAGGCGTAATACGCAGTATTTT
CDR3: CASSFRRNTQYF

length: 15
size: .
D: TRBD1
V: TRBV30
J: TRBJ2-5
DNA: TGTGCCTGGAGTGCCACAGGGGGGACACAAGAGACCCAGTACTTC
CDR3: CAWSATGGTQETQYF

length: 13
size: .
D: .
V: TRBV30
J: TRBJ2-1
DNA: TGTGCCTGGAGTTTAGCCGGACTGAATGAGCAGTTCTTC
CDR3: CAWSLAGLNEQFF

length: 13
size: .
D: .
V: TRBV27
J: TRBJ2-7
DNA: TGTGCCAGCAGTTTGTTCACGTCCTACGAGCAGTACTTC
CDR3: CASSLFTSYEQYF

length: 12
size: .
D: .
V: TRBV5-1
J: TRBJ1-1
DNA: TGCGCCAGCAGCTTCACGGGCAGTGAAGCTTTCTTT
CDR3: CASSFTGSEAFF

length: 15
size: .
D: TRBD2
V: TRBV4-2
J: TRBJ2-3
DNA: TGTGCCAGCAGCCAAGGGCTAGCGGGTACAGATACGCAGTATTTT
CDR3: CASSQGLAGTDTQYF

length: 17
size: .
D: .
V: TRBV6-2/TRBV6-3
J: TRBJ2-7
DNA: TGTGCCAGCAGTTACAGACCGGGGGACCCGAGCTCCTACGAGCAGTACTTC
CDR3: CASSYRPGDPSSYEQYF

length: 18
size: .
D: TRBD1
V: TRBV7-2
J: TRBJ2-3
DNA: TGTGCCAGCAGCACAGTAGGGCGACAGGGGACTAGCACAGATACGCAGTATTTT
CDR3: CASSTVGRQGTSTDTQYF

length: 14
size: .
D: .
V: TRBV10-3
J: TRBJ1-5
DNA: TGTGCCATCAGTGAGTCGGCAGGGGATCAGCCCCAGCATTTT
CDR3: CAISESAGDQPQHF